This paragraph reports one TCR beta chain. This sample was taken from a study of blood T cell repertoires in COVID-19. Background on the study: Researchers got acute and convalescent COVID-19 samples from the United States, Italy and Spain.

Per the study methods: Scientists estimated how many nucleated cells there were by amplifying reference gene primers. Only in-frame clones appear in the TCRdb table, and some are missing; sequencing was by immunoSEQ multiplex PCR. V, J and clone size reflect that table, while D and trimming were determined from the DNA. The top ten clones hold over 3.5% of a sample with some 200,000 clones, about 86% of them seen once. With V trimmed by 11 bases and J by 6 bases, 5 bases remained unmatched. Germline values: CDR1 MDHEN, CDR2 SYDVKM. This CDR3 is built from 13 residues. This receptor was obtained from a man between 18 and 29 years old with active or convalescent COVID-19. Sequencing was carried out using peripheral blood. The chain is built from TRBV28 and TRBJ2-3, with 13 bases fitting TRBD2. CDR3 sequence (DNA): TGTGCCGCAGGACTAGCGGGAGTGGATACGCAGTATTTT. The encoded protein is CAAGLAGVDTQYF.